This T cell receptor beta chain came from a study of T cell responses to AZD1222 COVID-19 vaccine. Study results and limitations: Donors, mostly white British, included more females; clonal diversity was possibly underestimated.

Sequencing was performed with immunoSEQ multiplex PCR; in TCRdb, only in-frame clones are kept and a portion is missing. Seen here are fewer than 55,000 clones, 65% to 80% observed once, and the top ten hold approximately 22%. As concerns this clone: As yet, its antigen is unknown.

V was shortened by 4 bases and J by 1 base, with 7 bases between the two germline ends. In germline, CDR1 is SGHTA, CDR2 FQGNSA. This CDR3 has 13 amino acids. The chain recombines TRBV7-2 with TRBJ2-5; D is ambiguous. Here the sequenced sample was peripheral blood, taken on day 0 of MenACWY control vaccination. This sequence was found in an adult in good health. CDR3 region: CASSYRAQETQYF. CDR3 DNA sequence: TGTGCCAGCAGCTACCGGGCCCAAGAGACCCAGTACTTC.